The present TCR beta chain was sequenced within a study of cytomegalovirus exposure and HLA in healthy donors (dated by TCRdb to 2016 to 2017). With regard to the full study: In an earlier analysis of 587 of the donors, approximately 300 Gb of sequence data and some 120 million unique TCR beta sequences from 150 million to 200 million T cells were reported. Among the roughly 400 genotyped donors, 81% belonged to the genetic ancestry cluster associated with self-reported Caucasian donors. Typing coverage differed by locus: A, B, C, DRB1 and DQB1 were typed in about 620-640 donors, DQA1 in 522, DPA1 in around 580, and DPB1 in just under 480. All discovery cohort repertoires had been generated on a single sequencing platform. A later analysis re-analyzed previously published TCR beta repertoires from 500 to 700 donors and added high-resolution HLA genotyping to study TCR occurrence patterns. Roughly five DR-DQ haplotypes were treated as single units for association and clustering because of strong linkage in the cohort. The study used immunosequencing to profile the T cell repertoires of some 600 subjects and linked those repertoires to cytomegalovirus serostatus. Among 398 genotyped donors of the cohort, an average of about 240,000 unique TCR beta nucleotide sequences were sequenced per donor, around a sixth of them non-productive. A later genetic analysis took genome-wide SNP genotypes for about 55% of the roughly 700 donors and used that subset as a discovery cohort. The later analysis used no new phenotypic data to find candidate immune exposures, relying instead on TCR beta sequences and their occurrence across donors. The study combined high-throughput TCR immunosequencing, statistical association of individual TCRs with disease status, and machine learning to predict cytomegalovirus infection status. The aim of the study was to test whether cataloging public T cell receptors could identify signatures of past pathogen exposure. Both class I and class II loci were covered by HLA typing, at four-digit resolution. Besides the first cohort of about 730 subjects, a separate validation cohort made up of roughly 120 different subjects was used. An earlier analysis of about 620 of the donors applied high-throughput TCR beta sequencing to assess whether each TCR beta V gene segment acted as functional or pseudogenic. Donor age, sex, ethnicity and CMV serostatus were compiled alongside the repertoire data. An early release that covered 640 HLA-typed donors contained approximately 300 gigabases of sequencing data and 85 million to 100 million unique TCR sequences. Study-wide findings and limitations: A further reported finding was that TCR beta sequences accurately predicted the HLA-A and HLA-B alleles for most subjects in the first cohort. A cluster of highly shared sequence variants was judged likely to be a technical artifact of the sequencing pipeline. Linkage disequilibrium might explain the correlated functional status among segregating V segments, but an unknown experimental factor could not be excluded. Broadly in line with IMGT annotations, most TCR beta V segments showed up in productive rearrangements about 87% or about 30% of the time in an earlier analysis of approximately 640 of the donors. Roughly uniform sequencing depth across donors was assumed in presence/absence analyses, although this assumption may not hold. In a later analysis, HLA-associated TCR beta chains were found to be more clonally expanded and to have lower generation probabilities than equally common non-associated chains. For the cohort, immune exposure information was limited to CMV serostatus. A few of the identified cytomegalovirus-associated TCR beta chains were confirmed in vitro to be specific for cytomegalovirus antigens. While some public TCRs were present in many individuals, most TCR sequences turned up only very rarely across donors. Assigning TCR associations to individual alleles was difficult when HLA alleles, especially DR and DQ, strongly co-occurred. In a later analysis, most CMV-associated TCR beta chains were found to appear HLA-restricted, with HLA associations seemingly driven largely by CMV exposure. According to a later analysis, parvovirus B19, influenza, CMV and Epstein-Barr virus appeared linked to several top co-occurrence clusters. In a later genetic analysis, fewer N-insertions in productive TCRs were reported among donors in an Asian-associated ancestry cluster than the roughly 700-donor mean. Only TCR beta chains were sequenced in this cohort, and the absence of alpha or paired-chain data limited detectable features. It was suggested by the authors that the approach could potentially be generalized to other disease states and immunological phenotypes. Over 15 rarely observed V segments, including chromosome 9 orphons, were excluded from the earlier analysis of approximately 500 of the donors because counts were too low. Because HLA typing was missing for some donors at each locus, association tests included only the typed subset. An association between a missense DCLRE1C variant and V-gene and J-gene trimming of TCR beta chains was found in a later genetic analysis and replicated in an independent cohort. In a later analysis, 15,000 to 20,000 TCR beta sequences were associated with specific HLA alleles at a false discovery rate of 0.05. A later analysis found that TCR association rates varied across HLA loci, with DRB1 alleles showing the most associated TCRs and HLA-C alleles the fewest. Cytomegalovirus status was reported to be diagnosed by the classifier with high specificity and sensitivity in both the original and validation cohorts. A total of about 180 TCR beta chains were listed by the study as associated with cytomegalovirus.

In total, 600 or so healthy bone marrow donors made up the cohort. At the time of sampling, every cohort member was nominally healthy, though immune exposures that went unrecorded were likely present. The donor tested CMV seropositive, placing the donor among the 250 to 350 seropositive members of the cohort. Each donor provided a peripheral blood sample, and peripheral blood mononuclear cells were used for TCR beta sequencing. The Qiagen DNeasy Blood Extraction Kit was used to extract genomic DNA from the blood cell samples. Library construction relied on the immunoSEQ multiplex PCR assay. For the multiplex PCR, a mixture combining 60 forward primers for TCR Vbeta segments and 13 reverse primers for TCR Jbeta segments was used. A multiplex PCR assay on genomic DNA amplified the CDR3 region of rearranged TCR beta genes. On the Illumina HiSeq System, the amplified TCR beta libraries were sequenced as 87-base-pair reads. On the study's bioinformatics: A later analysis tallied about 77 million unique TCR beta chains across the 650 to 750 repertoires, and about 12 million of those chains were shared by two or more donors. Raw reads were error-corrected and collapsed into unique sequences by a nearest-neighbor algorithm in which closely related sequences were merged to remove PCR and sequencing errors. V, D and J gene segments were assigned by aligning CDR3 sequences to IMGT reference sequences. For a sequence to be retained, a match of at least six nucleotides was required to both a V gene segment and a J gene segment. A rearrangement was called productive if the CDR3 had no stop codons and remained in frame with V and J, and every other rearrangement was called non-productive. CDR3 was defined by IMGT convention, running from the second conserved V-encoded cysteine to the conserved J-encoded phenylalanine. The earlier analysis of 500 to 750 of the donors excluded any sequence lacking an unambiguous match to a single V gene segment. An earlier analysis of about 590 of the donors classified V segments as functional when productive rearrangements were above 56.7% and as segregating when the standard deviation between donors was above 5%. A statistical classification framework was built to diagnose cytomegalovirus status from the catalog of TCR beta chain sequences. A later analysis assigned V and J genes by comparing TCR nucleotide sequences with IMGT/GENE-DB human TR gene sequences. A later analysis assigned CDR3 sequences and most-parsimonious VDJ recombination scenarios with the TCRdist pipeline. In a later analysis, each TCR beta chain was defined by its CDR3 amino acid sequence together with its V-gene family, and reads lacking a unique V-gene family were excluded. As a way to deal with suspected cross-contamination and a sequencing artifact, a later analysis dropped approximately 570 nucleotide sequences that were highly shared and had low generation probability. In a later analysis, a clonal expansion index for each public chain was calculated from normalized within-repertoire ranks of inferred template counts. In a later analysis, generation probabilities were computed using a VDJ recombination model fitted to out-of-frame rearrangements, and the results were checked against IGoR. In a later analysis, hypergeometric tests were used to score TCR-TCR, TCR-HLA and TCR-CMV co-occurrence, with a repertoire-size bias correction applied to TCR pairs. To estimate false discovery rates, a later analysis permuted the HLA or CMV assignments 20 times. In a later analysis, co-occurring TCRs were grouped using DBSCAN, and TCRdist sequence similarity was added for clustering within HLA-allele-positive subsets. Co-occurrence clustering excluded repertoires with fewer than 30,000 or more than 120,000 public chains, plus five with anomalous nucleotide sharing. Sourced from immuneACCESS, this table was stored by TCRdb with only in-frame sequences that have V and J called. A share of the clones is absent; for the studies checked, an unresolved V gene accounts for under half, and the remainder has no known explanation. From that table come the V and J calls and clone size; the DNA was used to work out D and trimming. This sample lists about 110,000 clones; 82% were detected once. The top ten hold less than 3% of the sample.

For this clone: No cognate antigen has been identified for it. Nothing much larger sits one base from this clone, and base qualities are not available.

The sample was PBMCs. The TCR comes from a man aged 30-40 years in good health and CMV-seropositive.

The DNA is TGTGCCAGCAGTGAGGTGAGCGGGAGGTCAGATACGCAGTATTTT. This translates into CASSEVSGRSDTQYF. The rearrangement joined TRBV25-1 to TRBJ2-3, with TRBD2 identical over 9 junction bases. CDR1 MGHDK and CDR2 SYGVNS were looked up in the germline V gene. For this chain, trimming is 3 bases at the V end and 4 bases at the J end, and the number of junction bases without a gene match is 5. Its CDR3 holds 15 amino acids, cysteine through phenylalanine. Kept here is only the CDR3 DNA, which spans 45 bases and is read in frame from base 1.